The rows below give T cell receptor beta chains drawn from one sample of a study of CD8+ T cells in alopecia areata. The method was immunoSEQ multiplex PCR; TCRdb's version includes in-frame clones alone and lacks a portion of them. Here the sample spans around 100,000 clones, roughly three fifths being singletons. The material sequenced was CD4+ T cells sorted from blood, taken at week 24, from a patient treated with tofacitinib. The receptors come from a human donor with alopecia areata. CDR3s include the opening cysteine and the closing phenylalanine or tryptophan. Each record gives: V gene, J gene, D gene, clone size, CDR3 protein, CDR3 DNA. A D gene is named only where the DNA matches it firmly. Clone size is given for some rows only: seen once, a few or many times, or a class if the clone is expanded.

V gene: TRBV7-9; J gene: TRBJ2-7; D gene: TRBD2; clone size: .; CDR3 protein: CASSPTGGPPGYEQYF; CDR3 DNA: TGTGCCAGCAGCCCCACGGGGGGACCCCCTGGCTACGAGCAGTACTTC
V gene: TRBV2; J gene: TRBJ1-2; D gene: TRBD1; clone size: .; CDR3 protein: CASGRGYGYTF; CDR3 DNA: TGTGCCAGCGGCAGGGGGTATGGCTACACCTTC
V gene: TRBV4-3; J gene: TRBJ2-1; D gene: TRBD2; clone size: .; CDR3 protein: CASSQDPVTSWDEQFF; CDR3 DNA: TGCGCCAGCAGCCAAGATCCTGTGACTAGCTGGGATGAGCAGTTCTTC
V gene: TRBV7-9; J gene: TRBJ1-2; D gene: TRBD1; clone size: .; CDR3 protein: CASSFRDRDYGYTF; CDR3 DNA: TGTGCCAGCAGCTTCCGGGACAGGGACTATGGCTACACCTTC
V gene: TRBV25-1; J gene: TRBJ1-3; D gene: .; clone size: once; CDR3 protein: CASSPNSGNTIYF; CDR3 DNA: TGTGCCAGCAGTCCAAACTCTGGAAACACCATATATTTT
V gene: TRBV4-2; J gene: TRBJ1-2; D gene: .; clone size: .; CDR3 protein: CASSQDYQGGGGYTF; CDR3 DNA: TGTGCCAGCAGCCAAGATTATCAGGGAGGTGGTGGCTACACCTTC
V gene: TRBV10-3; J gene: TRBJ1-1; D gene: .; clone size: few; CDR3 protein: CAIRKGGFMNTEAFF; CDR3 DNA: TGTGCCATCAGGAAAGGGGGTTTTATGAACACTGAAGCTTTCTTT
V gene: TRBV29-1; J gene: TRBJ1-4; D gene: .; clone size: .; CDR3 protein: CSVVAGGRGEKLFF; CDR3 DNA: TGCAGCGTTGTAGCCGGGGGGCGGGGTGAAAAACTGTTTTTT
V gene: TRBV27; J gene: TRBJ2-1; D gene: .; clone size: .; CDR3 protein: CASSTSSTYNEQFF; CDR3 DNA: TGTGCCAGCAGTACCAGTTCCACCTACAATGAGCAGTTCTTC
V gene: TRBV12-5; J gene: TRBJ1-2; D gene: .; clone size: .; CDR3 protein: CASGLANRLYGYTF; CDR3 DNA: TGTGCTAGTGGTTTGGCCAATAGATTATATGGCTACACCTTC
V gene: TRBV30; J gene: TRBJ1-2; D gene: TRBD1; clone size: .; CDR3 protein: CAWSGTGAGGYTF; CDR3 DNA: TGTGCCTGGAGTGGGACAGGGGCAGGCGGCTACACCTTC
V gene: TRBV4-3; J gene: TRBJ2-7; D gene: .; clone size: once; CDR3 protein: CASSQPGHRFQEQYF; CDR3 DNA: TGCGCCAGCAGCCAACCGGGACACAGATTTCAAGAGCAGTACTTC
V gene: TRBV29-1; J gene: TRBJ1-6; D gene: .; clone size: .; CDR3 protein: CSVERGVSYNSPLHF; CDR3 DNA: TGCAGCGTTGAGAGGGGGGTCTCCTATAATTCACCCCTCCACTTT
V gene: TRBV14; J gene: TRBJ2-2; D gene: .; clone size: few; CDR3 protein: CASSQQGATGELFF; CDR3 DNA: TGTGCCAGCAGCCAACAGGGTGCCACCGGGGAGCTGTTTTTT
V gene: TRBV5-1; J gene: TRBJ2-5; D gene: .; clone size: few; CDR3 protein: CASSPNSEETQYF; CDR3 DNA: TGCGCCAGCAGCCCGAACAGCGAAGAGACCCAGTACTTC
V gene: TRBV4-2; J gene: TRBJ2-3; D gene: TRBD2; clone size: .; CDR3 protein: CASSPEAGLAGGLDTQYF; CDR3 DNA: TGTGCCAGCAGCCCGGAAGCTGGACTAGCGGGGGGCTTAGATACGCAGTATTTT
V gene: TRBV11-2; J gene: TRBJ2-6; D gene: .; clone size: .; CDR3 protein: CASSLMGNGANVLTF; CDR3 DNA: TGTGCCAGCAGCTTAATGGGCAATGGGGCCAACGTCCTGACTTTC
V gene: TRBV18; J gene: TRBJ2-1; D gene: .; clone size: .; CDR3 protein: CASSPVSTYNEQFF; CDR3 DNA: TGTGCCAGCTCACCGGTCAGTACCTACAATGAGCAGTTCTTC
V gene: TRBV19; J gene: TRBJ2-7; D gene: TRBD1; clone size: once; CDR3 protein: CASSTTGGRNEQYF; CDR3 DNA: TGTGCCAGTAGCACGACAGGGGGTCGGAACGAGCAGTACTTC
V gene: TRBV29-1; J gene: TRBJ2-6; D gene: .; clone size: few; CDR3 protein: CSVSPLPSGANVLTF; CDR3 DNA: TGCAGCGTTTCGCCTCTGCCTTCTGGGGCCAACGTCCTGACTTTC
V gene: TRBV10-3; J gene: TRBJ2-3; D gene: .; clone size: .; CDR3 protein: CAISVLGVGTDTQYF; CDR3 DNA: TGTGCCATCAGTGTCCTTGGGGTCGGCACAGATACGCAGTATTTT
V gene: TRBV30; J gene: TRBJ2-3; D gene: TRBD1; clone size: .; CDR3 protein: CAWSAGGRNTDTQYF; CDR3 DNA: TGTGCCTGGAGTGCAGGGGGCCGAAACACAGATACGCAGTATTTT
V gene: TRBV9; J gene: TRBJ1-2; D gene: .; clone size: .; CDR3 protein: CASSVVRISNYGYTF; CDR3 DNA: TGTGCCAGCAGCGTAGTACGGATCTCTAACTATGGCTACACCTTC